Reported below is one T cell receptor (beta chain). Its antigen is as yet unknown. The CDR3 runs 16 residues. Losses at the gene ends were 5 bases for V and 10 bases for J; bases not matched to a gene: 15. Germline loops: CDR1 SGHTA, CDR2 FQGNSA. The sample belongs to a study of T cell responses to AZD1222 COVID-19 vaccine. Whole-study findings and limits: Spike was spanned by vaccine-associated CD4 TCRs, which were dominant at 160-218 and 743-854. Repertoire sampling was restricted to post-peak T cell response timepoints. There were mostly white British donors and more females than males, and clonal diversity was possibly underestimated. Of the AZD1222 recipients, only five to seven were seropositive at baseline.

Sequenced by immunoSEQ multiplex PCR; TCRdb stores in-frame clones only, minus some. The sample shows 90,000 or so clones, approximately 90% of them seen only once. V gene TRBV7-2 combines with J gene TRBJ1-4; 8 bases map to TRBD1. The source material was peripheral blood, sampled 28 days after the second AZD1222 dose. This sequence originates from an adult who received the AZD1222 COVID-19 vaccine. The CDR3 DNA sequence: TGTGCCAGCAGCATCCGTTCAGGGGGCGGAAGTGGAAAACTGTTTTTT. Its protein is CASSIRSGGGSGKLFF.